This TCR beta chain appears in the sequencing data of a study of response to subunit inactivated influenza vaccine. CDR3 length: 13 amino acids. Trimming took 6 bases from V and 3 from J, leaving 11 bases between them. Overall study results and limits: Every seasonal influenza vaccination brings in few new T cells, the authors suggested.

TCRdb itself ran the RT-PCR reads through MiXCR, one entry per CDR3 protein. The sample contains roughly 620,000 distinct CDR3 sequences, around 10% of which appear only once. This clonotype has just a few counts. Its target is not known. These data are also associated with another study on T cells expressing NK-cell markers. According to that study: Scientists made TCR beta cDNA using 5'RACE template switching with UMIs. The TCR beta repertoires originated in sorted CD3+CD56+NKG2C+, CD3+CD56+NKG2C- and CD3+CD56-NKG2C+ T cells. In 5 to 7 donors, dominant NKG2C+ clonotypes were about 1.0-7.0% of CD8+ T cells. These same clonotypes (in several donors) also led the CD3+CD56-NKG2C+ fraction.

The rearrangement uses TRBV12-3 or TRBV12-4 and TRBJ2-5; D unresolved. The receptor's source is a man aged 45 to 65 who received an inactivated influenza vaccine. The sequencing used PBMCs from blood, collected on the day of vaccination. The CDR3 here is CASSPRNEETQYF. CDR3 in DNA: TGTGCCAGCAGCCCCAGAAATGAAGAGACCCAGTACTTC.